This T cell receptor beta chain is drawn from a study of CD8 T cells in Susac syndrome. V lost 7 bases and J lost 7, with 14 bases in between. Germline values: CDR1 LNHDA, CDR2 SQIVND (reference sequence). This CDR3 has 13 amino acids. Random hexamers served to reverse transcribe about 0.45 to 1 ug RNA. One entry per CDR3 protein, called by TCRdb with MiXCR from the immunoSEQ multiplex PCR reads. The sample records roughly 120,000 distinct CDR3 sequences, more than 90% being singletons. The chain recombines TRBV19 with TRBJ2-1; a weak D match, TRBD2 (6 bases). Input material: CD4+ T cells from PBMCs. The TCR sequence derives from a human donor in good health. This CDR3 reads CASNSGFRNEQFF. The CDR3 DNA is TGTGCCAGTAACAGCGGGTTCCGAAATGAGCAGTTCTTC.